One and the same sample provided the 31 T cell receptor beta chains below, sequenced in a study of T-cell reconstitution after alpha-beta-depleted transplantation in children. Molecular barcoding with unique molecular identifiers was used for the TCRbeta library. TCRdb reprocessed the PCR reads via MiXCR and lists one record per CDR3 protein. This table has over 550,000 distinct CDR3 sequences, approximately 10% appearing once. Material: PBMCs from the stem cell graft donor, obtained from the stem cell graft. The receptors originated from a human donor who donated a stem cell graft to a child with acute myeloid leukemia.

This clonotype occurred many times. The genes are TRBV29-1 and TRBJ2-7, with D possibly being TRBD1 (7 bases). Germline CDR1 reads SQVTM; CDR2 reads ANQGSEA. V was shortened by 4 bases and J by 7 bases, with 14 bases between the two germline ends. This CDR3 has 12 residues. The CDR3 protein is CSVGQGGGEQYF. The CDR3 region has the DNA TGCAGCGTTGGACAGGGAGGCGGGGAGCAGTACTTC.

This clonotype was counted many times. The chain joins TRBV4-3 to TRBJ2-3; 8 nucleotides match TRBD2. CDR3 length equals 15 residues. CDR1 and CDR2 from the germline V gene are LGHNA and YSLEER. V shed 4 bases and J 2 bases; nucleotides not matched to a gene: 5. The CDR3 loop reads CASSPGGRNTDTQYF. CDR3 DNA sequence: TGCGCCAGCAGCCCTGGCGGGAGGAACACAGATACGCAGTATTTT.

J is TRBJ1-1 and V is TRBV11-2; 7 bases fit TRBD1. Germline CDR1 reads SGHAT; CDR2 reads FQNNGV. Germline trimming cut 5 bases from V and 10 bases from J; bases unmatched to any gene: 16. CDR3 length equals 15 residues. Here the CDR3 reads CASSQDRINPKGAFF. CDR3 bases: TGTGCCAGCAGCCAGGACAGGATTAATCCTAAAGGAGCTTTCTTT. The full variable domain, completed using reference TRBV11-2 and TRBJ1-1, is EAGVAQSPRYKIIEKRQSVAFWCNPISGHATLYWYQQILGQGPKLLIQFQNNGVVDDSQLPKDRFSAERLKGVDSTLKIQPAKLEDSAVYLCASSQDRINPKGAFFGQGTRLTVV.

The chain combines TRBV12-3 or TRBV12-4 with TRBJ1-5; 8 nucleotides line up with TRBD1. V trimming: 6 bases; J trimming: 4 bases; junction bases outside the gene matches: 8. The CDR3 length is 15 residues. CDR3 coding DNA: TGTGCCAGCAGAACCGGGACAGGACATAATCAGCCCCAGCATTTT. This codes for CASRTGTGHNQPQHF.

This clonotype was observed a handful of times. This chain links TRBV6-1 with TRBJ1-5, with TRBD1 matching over 7 bases. CDR3 length: 15 residues. Germline V gene sequence: CDR1 MNHNS, CDR2 SASEGT. With V trimmed by 5 bases and J by 4 bases, 8 bases remained unmatched. CDR3 region: CASSRQGEANQPQHF. CDR3 coding DNA: TGTGCCAGCAGTCGACAGGGTGAGGCAAATCAGCCCCAGCATTTT.

This clonotype was seen repeatedly, ten times or more. CDR3 DNA sequence: TGTGCCAGCAGCCAAGGGGACAGAGATGGAAACACCATATATTTT. It is translated as CASSQGDRDGNTIYF. V usage is TRBV3-1 and J usage is TRBJ1-3, with 7 positions matching TRBD1. This CDR3 contains 15 residues. Per germline, CDR1 LGHDT and CDR2 YNNKEL (reference sequence). V trimming: 1 base; J trimming: 3 bases; junction bases outside the gene matches: 3.

The chain recombines TRBV7-3 with TRBJ2-2, with 9 bases lining up with TRBD2. V lost 0 bases to trimming and J lost 6 bases; unmatched junction nucleotides: 5. Germline V lookup: CDR1 SGHTA, CDR2 FQGTGA. The CDR3 contains 16 residues. The CDR3 region has the DNA TGTGCCAGCAGCTTAACGCCTAGCGGGATCGCCGGGGAGCTGTTTTTT. Residues: CASSLTPSGIAGELFF.

The chain is built from TRBV9 and TRBJ1-4, with 8 bases identical to TRBD1. CDR1 is SGDLS and CDR2 is YYNGEE in the germline V gene. This CDR3 region has 15 residues. The ends lost 1 base at V and 7 bases at J; junction bases unmatched: 6. The DNA for the CDR3 is TGTGCCAGCAGCGTAAGTGGGACAGGCCGTGAAAAACTGTTTTTT. Its translation is CASSVSGTGREKLFF.

This clonotype was recorded many times. The genes are TRBV20-1 and TRBJ2-5, with 7 bases lining up with TRBD2. Germline CDR1 is DFQATT and CDR2 is SNEGSKA (reference sequence). This CDR3 is 14 amino acids long. The V gene end was trimmed by 1 base and the J gene end by 2 bases; junction bases not matched to a gene: 4. CDR3 in amino acids: CSARGGGRQETQYF. Written as DNA, the CDR3 is TGCAGTGCTAGAGGGGGGGGTCGTCAAGAGACCCAGTACTTC.

This clonotype has a count of ten or more. The gene calls are TRBV29-1 and TRBJ2-3; D is ambiguous. This CDR3 contains 12 residues. The germline V and J ends were trimmed by 7 bases and 1 base, with 9 bases remaining between them. Germline V gene lookup returns CDR1 SQVTM and CDR2 ANQGSEA. CDR3: CSADYGTDTQYF. The CDR3 bases are TGCAGCGCGGATTATGGCACAGATACGCAGTATTTT.

This clonotype has ten or more counts. The V call is TRBV7-3, the J call TRBJ2-1; D ambiguous. Germline CDR1 and CDR2: SGHTA and FQGTGA. V lost 5 bases, J lost 7 bases, and 24 bases lay in between. CDR3 length: 17 residues. CDR3: CASSPLLSSSPGNEQFF. Written as DNA, the CDR3 is TGTGCCAGCAGCCCGCTTTTAAGTTCATCCCCCGGGAATGAGCAGTTCTTC.

Many counts were recorded for this clonotype. The CDR3 region is CASTLWASNQPQHF. The CDR3 DNA follows: TGTGCCAGCACCTTGTGGGCTAGCAATCAGCCCCAGCATTTT. The chain combines TRBV6-2 or TRBV6-3 with TRBJ1-5, with unresolved D. V shed 7 bases and J shed 0 bases, with 10 bases lying between them. Germline V gives CDR1 MNHEY, CDR2 SVGEGT. CDR3 length equals 14 residues.

The rearrangement joins TRBV11-1 to TRBJ2-3; the match to TRBD2 covers 11 bases. Germline values: CDR1 SGHAT, CDR2 FQDESV (reference sequence). The CDR3 contains 17 residues. V trimming: 4 bases; J trimming: 6 bases; junction bases outside the gene matches: 12. The CDR3 protein is CASSSMRTSGLRDTQYF. In DNA form, the CDR3 reads TGTGCCAGCAGCTCCATGAGGACTAGCGGGCTGCGGGATACGCAGTATTTT. The full variable domain, with the rest looked up from reference TRBV11-1 and TRBJ2-3, is EAEVAQSPRYKITEKSQAVAFWCDPISGHATLYWYRQILGQGPELLVQFQDESVVDDSQLPKDRFSAERLKGVDSTLKIQPAELGDSAMYLCASSSMRTSGLRDTQYFGPGTRLTVL.

This clonotype was observed many times. V usage is TRBV9 and J usage is TRBJ1-4; unclear D gene. The germline V gene encodes CDR1 SGDLS and CDR2 YYNGEE. With 3 bases removed from V and 0 bases from J, the gap between germline ends came to 18 bases. The CDR3 consists of 18 residues. The CDR3 reads CASSDNPRFGATNEKLFF. The CDR3 DNA reads as TGTGCCAGCAGCGATAACCCACGATTCGGGGCAACTAATGAAAAACTGTTTTTT. The complete variable domain, with remaining parts taken from reference TRBV9 and TRBJ1-4, reads DSGVTQTPKHLITATGQRVTLRCSPRSGDLSVYWYQQSLDQGLQFLIQYYNGEERAKGNILERFSAQQFPDLHSELNLSSLELGDSALYFCASSDNPRFGATNEKLFFGSGTQLSVL.

In its sample, this clonotype was seen many times. The chain employs TRBV6-1 and TRBJ2-5, with TRBD1 matching over 9 bases. Germline CDR1 MNHNS, CDR2 SASEGT. The CDR3 loop spans 16 amino acids. V was pared by 5 bases and J by 5 bases, with 12 bases of the junction left unmatched. CDR3 loop: CASSITPTGGRETQYF. In DNA, the CDR3 is TGTGCCAGCAGTATTACCCCTACAGGGGGCCGGGAGACCCAGTACTTC.

The genes are TRBV28 and TRBJ2-2; 7 bases match TRBD2. With 5 bases clipped from V and 3 bases from J, the junction kept 9 bases outside the gene matches. This CDR3 comprises 16 residues. The germline gives CDR1 MDHEN, CDR2 SYDVKM. The CDR3 loop is CASSPPGGYYTGELFF. The CDR3 bases are TGTGCCAGCAGTCCTCCCGGGGGGTATTACACCGGGGAGCTGTTTTTT.

This clonotype was counted many times. The gene calls are TRBV3-1 and TRBJ2-7, with TRBD2 identical over 9 bases. The CDR3 totals 17 residues. The J segment lost 2 bases and the V segment lost 8 bases, leaving 16 bases of the junction unmatched. The germline V gene encodes CDR1 LGHDT and CDR2 YNNKEL (reference sequence). CDR3 amino acids: CASSPGPSGNTPYEQYF. DNA for the CDR3: TGTGCCAGCTCCCCGGGGCCTAGCGGGAATACCCCCTACGAGCAGTACTTC.

This clonotype was counted at least ten times. The chain joins TRBV27 to TRBJ2-1, with a possible D match to TRBD2 (6 bases). Trimming stripped 5 bases from V and 7 bases from J, with 21 bases between. This CDR3 region has 16 residues. The germline V gene has CDR1 MNHEY and CDR2 SMNVEV (reference sequence). CDR3: CASSPQQLDGRNEQFF. CDR3 DNA sequence: TGTGCCAGCAGTCCCCAACAGTTAGATGGGAGGAATGAGCAGTTCTTC.

This clonotype was recorded at least ten times. The V gene is TRBV6-2 or TRBV6-3, the J gene TRBJ2-2, with TRBD1 matching 10 bases. Trimming removed 7 bases from V and 7 bases from J; junction bases left unmatched: 6. The germline V gene has CDR1 MNHEY and CDR2 SVGEGT. The CDR3 covers 14 residues. DNA of the CDR3: TGTGCCAGCACCAGACAGGGGGCAAGCGGGGAGCTGTTTTTT. Translating it yields CASTRQGASGELFF.

This clonotype came up a few times. This chain connects TRBV29-1 to TRBJ1-2, with D possibly being TRBD1 (5 bases). This CDR3 has 10 amino acids. CDR1 is SQVTM, CDR2 ANQGSEA, per germline. The V gene lost 6 bases and the J gene lost 4 bases, with 6 bases spanning the gap. The CDR3 coding sequence is TGCAGCGTGACAGTCTATGGCTACACCTTC. Translated, it gives CSVTVYGYTF.

V is TRBV5-1 and J is TRBJ2-5; the D is unclear. CDR1 is SGHRS, CDR2 YFSETQ, per germline. This CDR3 has 12 amino acids. Trimming removed 0 bases at V and 9 bases at J, with 9 bases between. This CDR3 is CASSLELEPQYF. CDR3 sequence (DNA): TGCGCCAGCAGCTTGGAACTGGAGCCCCAGTACTTC.

This clonotype was detected only a few times. The rearrangement uses TRBV7-3 and TRBJ2-7; perhaps D is TRBD1 or TRBD2 (7 bases each). The V end was cut by 7 bases, the J end by 7 bases, with 23 bases between. This CDR3 contains 15 residues. Looked up from germline, CDR1 is SGHTA and CDR2 is FQGTGA. CDR3 sequence: CASTPPGGGPQEQYF. The CDR3 DNA follows: TGTGCCAGCACCCCCCCAGGGGGAGGGCCTCAGGAGCAGTACTTC.

This clonotype was recorded many times. The V and J genes are TRBV6-5 and TRBJ1-6; 7 bases line up with TRBD1. The J segment lost 6 bases and the V segment lost 0 bases, leaving 8 bases of the junction unmatched. Germline V gene sequence: CDR1 MNHEY, CDR2 SVGAGI. The CDR3 runs to 17 residues. CDR3 region: CASSYSRPGQVNSPLHF. Here the CDR3 DNA reads TGTGCCAGCAGTTACTCGAGGCCCGGACAGGTTAATTCACCCCTCCACTTT.

The rearrangement joins TRBV20-1 to TRBJ2-3; maybe TRBD1 (5 bases). Looked up from germline, CDR1 is DFQATT and CDR2 is SNEGSKA (reference sequence). Between the trimmed V and J ends, which lost 3 bases and 3 bases, there was a span of 16 bases. The CDR3 is 15 residues long. CDR3 nucleotide sequence: TGCAGTGCTAGCTGGCAGGGTAGTGTAACAGATACGCAGTATTTT. Residues: CSASWQGSVTDTQYF.

The chain has TRBV30 and TRBJ1-5; 7 bases are shared with TRBD1. This CDR3 contains 13 residues. The V and J ends lost 4 bases and 3 bases, in that order; junction bases with no gene match: 3. The germline V gene has CDR1 GTSNPN and CDR2 SVGIG (reference sequence). The chain's CDR3 is CAWKGQLNQPQHF. The CDR3 DNA reads TGTGCCTGGAAGGGACAGCTCAATCAGCCCCAGCATTTT.

This clonotype was detected only a few times. V usage is TRBV12-5 and J usage is TRBJ2-7, with 9 bases fitting TRBD1. With V trimmed by 6 bases and J by 5 bases, 8 bases remained unmatched. The CDR3 length is 14 residues. The germline CDR1 and CDR2 sequences are LGHNT and FRNRAP. The CDR3 loop reads CASGFGTGYHEQYF. CDR3 in DNA: TGTGCTAGTGGATTCGGGACAGGGTACCACGAGCAGTACTTC. The whole variable domain, filled in from reference TRBV12-5 and TRBJ2-7, reads DARVTQTPRHKVTEMGQEVTMRCQPILGHNTVFWYRQTMMQGLELLAYFRNRAPLDDSGMPKDRFSAEMPDATLATLKIQPSEPRDSAVYFCASGFGTGYHEQYFGPGTRLTVT.

This sequence joins TRBV23-1 and TRBJ2-7, with 7 bases lining up with TRBD1. TRBV23-1 is treated as an ORF (open reading frame) with a function not yet certain. CDR3 length: 15 amino acids. The V gene end was trimmed by 0 bases and the J gene end by 5 bases; junction bases not matched to a gene: 7. CDR3 protein: CASSQSKGQADEQYF. CDR3 nucleotides: TGCGCCAGCAGTCAATCTAAAGGACAGGCGGACGAGCAGTACTTC.

This clonotype was seen a handful of times. The rearrangement joins TRBV27 to TRBJ2-1; D perhaps matches TRBD1 (5 bases). The germline V and J ends were trimmed by 4 bases and 3 bases, with 13 bases remaining between them. CDR1 and CDR2 (germline): MNHEY, SMNVEV (reference sequence). The CDR3 contains 15 residues. CDR3 nucleotides: TGTGCCAGCAGTTCCCCAGGGCTTCTCTACAATGAGCAGTTCTTC. It yields the protein CASSSPGLLYNEQFF.

The chain recombines TRBV6-6 with TRBJ2-1; D is uncertain. CDR1 and CDR2 (germline): MNHNY, SVGAGI (reference sequence). The CDR3 runs to 11 residues. V shed 8 bases and J shed 6 bases, with 8 bases lying between them. CDR3 residues: CASGFGNEQFF. In DNA, the CDR3 is TGTGCCAGCGGGTTTGGCAATGAGCAGTTCTTC.

Worth noting for this clonotype: The junction departs from germline at one end; a sequencing error may be responsible. This chain links TRBV20-1 with TRBJ1-5; 10 nucleotides agree with TRBD1. The CDR3 is 13 amino acids. CDR1 and CDR2 from the germline V gene are DFQATT and SNEGSKA (reference sequence). The CDR3 nucleotides read TGCAGTGCTAGAGAGGATCAGGGGACAGGGGTCCGTTTT. Amino acid sequence: CSAREDQGTGVRF.

A few counts support this clonotype. The chain has TRBV5-1 and TRBJ2-1; 8 bases fit TRBD1. Looked up from germline, CDR1 is SGHRS and CDR2 is YFSETQ. The CDR3 runs 14 residues. V was pared by 4 bases and J by 5 bases, with 5 bases of the junction left unmatched. This CDR3 is CASSRDRGDNEQFF. DNA of the CDR3: TGCGCCAGCAGCCGCGACAGGGGAGACAATGAGCAGTTCTTC.